The 27 T cell receptor beta chains given below trace back to one sample, sequenced in a study of cytomegalovirus exposure and HLA in healthy donors. Primers for the PCR totalled 60 Vbeta and 13 Jbeta. Sequencing was performed with immunoSEQ multiplex PCR; in TCRdb, only in-frame clones are kept and a portion is missing. The table has about 110,000 clones, 75% seen once. The sequenced sample was PBMCs. Receptor source: a man in his forties in good health and CMV-seronegative.

This chain uses TRBV5-4 with TRBJ2-1; the match to TRBD2 covers 7 bases. The CDR3 has 15 residues. V lost 1 base, J lost 0 bases, and 1 base stayed unmatched. CDR1 and CDR2 from the germline V gene are SGHNT and YYREEE (reference sequence). The CDR3 DNA sequence: TGTGCCAGCAGCTTGTCGGGAGGCTCCTACAATGAGCAGTTCTTC. Its translation: CASSLSGGSYNEQFF.

The chain employs TRBV29-1 and TRBJ1-2; D is unresolved. Between the trimmed V and J ends, which lost 6 bases and 3 bases, there was a span of 14 bases. The CDR3 has 13 amino acids. CDR1 SQVTM and CDR2 ANQGSEA come from the germline V gene. CDR3 sequence: CSVRDPWDYGYTF. In DNA, the CDR3 is TGCAGCGTCCGGGATCCGTGGGACTATGGCTACACCTTC.

This chain uses TRBV5-6 with TRBJ2-7, with unresolved D. The CDR3 is 14 residues long. Germline CDR1 is SGHDT and CDR2 is YYEEEE. V was pared by 2 bases and J by 0 bases, with 9 bases between. CDR3 nucleotide sequence: TGTGCCAGCAGCTTAGGAGTGAGCTCCTACGAGCAGTACTTC. Its translation: CASSLGVSSYEQYF.

The V gene is TRBV6-5, the J gene TRBJ1-2, with D possibly matching TRBD1 (6 bases). Trimming shortened V by 6 bases and J by 8 bases, and 19 bases separated the two germline ends. The CDR3 consists of 14 residues. In germline, CDR1 is MNHEY, CDR2 SVGAGI. The CDR3 sequence: CASSLPGDIDGYTF. The CDR3 region has the DNA TGTGCCAGCAGCCTACCAGGGGACATCGACGGCTACACCTTC.

This clone appeared a single time. The rearrangement uses TRBV5-1 and TRBJ1-4, with TRBD1 matching 8 bases. With 4 bases clipped from V and 8 bases from J, the junction kept 10 bases outside the gene matches. The CDR3 length is 15 residues. Germline assignment: CDR1 SGHRS and CDR2 YFSETQ. The CDR3 DNA reads as TGCGCCAGCAGCCTGAGGGCGTCAGGGGGCGAAAAACTGTTTTTT. Protein product: CASSLRASGGEKLFF.

The gene calls are TRBV6-4 and TRBJ2-3; TRBD2 agrees at 14 bases. The CDR3 has 17 amino acids. Germline V CDR1 and CDR2: MRHNA, SNTAGT. J was trimmed by 5 bases and V by 2 bases; bases with no gene match: 6. This chain's CDR3 is CASSDVGLAGGRDTQYF. The CDR3 DNA reads TGTGCCAGCAGTGACGTCGGACTAGCGGGGGGAAGAGATACGCAGTATTTT.

The chain has TRBV2 and TRBJ2-7, with 9 bases aligning to TRBD2. The CDR3 runs 14 residues. The trim removed 6 bases at V and 6 bases at J, leaving 9 bases unmatched. Germline V gene sequence: CDR1 SNHLY, CDR2 FYNNEI. Written as DNA, the CDR3 is TGTGCCAGCAGGGAACTAGCGGGTCCCTCCGAGCAGTACTTC. It specifies CASRELAGPSEQYF.

This clone showed up just a few times. This sequence joins TRBV7-2 and TRBJ1-6, with D perhaps matching TRBD1 (5 bases). V was shortened by 6 bases and J by 7 bases, with 19 bases between the two germline ends. CDR1 is SGHTA, CDR2 FQGNSA, per germline. The CDR3 extends over 16 amino acids. In DNA, the CDR3 is TGTGCCAGCAGTCCCCACGCCACAGGAACCAATTCACCCCTCCACTTT. Its translation: CASSPHATGTNSPLHF.

The V gene is TRBV5-4, the J gene TRBJ2-7; 11 nucleotides agree with TRBD1. The J segment lost 6 bases and the V segment lost 4 bases, leaving 9 bases of the junction unmatched. Germline assignment: CDR1 SGHNT and CDR2 YYREEE (reference sequence). CDR3 length equals 15 residues. CDR3 nucleotides: TGTGCCAGCAGCCAAGAACGGGACAGGGGGTTCGAGCAGTACTTC. Residues: CASSQERDRGFEQYF.

The chain combines TRBV13 with TRBJ2-6; 9 positions match TRBD1. Unmatched junction bases numbered 8, after V lost 5 bases and J lost 3 bases. Germline V CDR1 and CDR2: PRHDT, FYEKMQ (reference sequence). The CDR3 extends over 17 amino acids. CDR3 in amino acids: CASSRWTGEGGANVLTF. The CDR3 nucleotides are TGTGCCAGCAGCCGATGGACAGGGGAAGGTGGGGCCAACGTCCTGACTTTC.

This chain connects TRBV4-1 to TRBJ1-2; D remains unclear. CDR3 length: 16 amino acids. Per the germline V gene, CDR1 is MGHRA and CDR2 is YSYEKL. Trimming removed 1 base at V and 0 bases at J, with 12 bases between. CDR3 sequence: CASSQAPGSTNYGYTF. The CDR3 nucleotides read TGCGCCAGCAGCCAAGCTCCGGGGAGTACTAACTATGGCTACACCTTC.

The rearrangement joins TRBV2 to TRBJ2-5; D not resolved. CDR1 SNHLY and CDR2 FYNNEI come from the germline V gene. The CDR3 consists of 12 residues. Trimming removed 2 bases from V and 4 bases from J, with 5 bases in between. The CDR3 spells CASSEPSETQYF. CDR3 DNA sequence: TGTGCCAGCAGTGAACCCTCAGAGACCCAGTACTTC.

This rearrangement joins TRBV2 to TRBJ1-2, with no clear D. The CDR3 covers 15 residues. Germline CDR1 and CDR2: SNHLY and FYNNEI. V was shortened by 6 bases and J by 0 bases, with 14 bases between the two germline ends. The CDR3 loop is CASSDRVDSNYGYTF. CDR3 sequence (DNA): TGTGCCAGCAGCGACCGGGTCGACTCTAACTATGGCTACACCTTC.

The gene calls are TRBV5-1 and TRBJ1-4; 9 bases are a match to TRBD1. The germline V gene has CDR1 SGHRS and CDR2 YFSETQ. V shed 0 bases and J 0 bases; nucleotides not matched to a gene: 6. This CDR3 has 18 residues. CDR3 DNA sequence: TGCGCCAGCAGCTTGGGACAGGGGGGTATTCCAACTAATGAAAAACTGTTTTTT. Translation gives CASSLGQGGIPTNEKLFF. The variable domain in full, completed from reference TRBV5-1 and TRBJ1-4, reads KAGVTQTPRYLIKTRGQQVTLSCSPISGHRSVSWYQQTPGQGLQFLFEYFSETQRNKGNFPGRFSGRQFSNSRSEMNVSTLELGDSALYLCASSLGQGGIPTNEKLFFGSGTQLSVL.

The chain employs TRBV19 and TRBJ2-5; weak D call: TRBD2 (6 bases). This CDR3 is 16 amino acids long. In germline, CDR1 is LNHDA, CDR2 SQIVND (reference sequence). Trimming took 2 bases from V and 2 from J, leaving 15 bases between them. The CDR3 region has the DNA TGTGCCAGTAGTATAAACGACGGGGGAACTCAAGAGACCCAGTACTTC. This sequence encodes CASSINDGGTQETQYF.

The chain carries TRBV6-1 and TRBJ2-2, with 7 bases fitting TRBD1. Germline values: CDR1 MNHNS, CDR2 SASEGT. The CDR3 loop spans 16 amino acids. The junction had 9 bases not matched to a gene; V was cut back by 6 bases and J by 2 bases. The CDR3 loop reads CASREWGTDNTGELFF. CDR3 coding DNA: TGTGCCAGCAGGGAATGGGGGACAGACAACACCGGGGAGCTGTTTTTT.

This clone was observed a handful of times. The chain has TRBV9 and TRBJ2-7; 7 bases match TRBD2. The trim removed 4 bases at V and 2 bases at J, leaving 6 bases unmatched. This CDR3 is 14 amino acids long. The germline V gene encodes CDR1 SGDLS and CDR2 YYNGEE. The CDR3 here is CASSPRTRPYEQYF. The CDR3 nucleotides read TGTGCCAGCAGCCCCCGGACTAGACCCTACGAGCAGTACTTC.

In nucleotides, the CDR3 is TGCGCCAGCAGCTTGGCCTCGTTAGCGGGGGGAGGAGAGACCCAGTACTTC. Encoded protein: CASSLASLAGGGETQYF. V is TRBV5-1 and J is TRBJ2-5; 10 nucleotides agree with TRBD2. V lost 0 bases, J lost 4 bases, and 9 bases stayed unmatched. This CDR3 region has 17 residues. Germline CDR1 is SGHRS and CDR2 is YFSETQ.

V and J are TRBV18 and TRBJ2-5; TRBD2 agrees at 13 bases. CDR3 length: 20 amino acids. With V trimmed by 0 bases and J by 0 bases, 10 bases remained unmatched. Germline V gene data show CDR1 as KGHSH and CDR2 as LQKENI. The CDR3 nucleotides read TGTGCCAGCTCACCACCCCGCGTGACTAGCGGGGGGAAATACCAAGAGACCCAGTACTTC. As protein: CASSPPRVTSGGKYQETQYF. The full variable domain, with the rest looked up from reference TRBV18 and TRBJ2-5, is NAGVMQNPRHLVRRRGQEARLRCSPMKGHSHVYWYRQLPEEGLKFMVYLQKENIIDESGMPKERFSAEFPKEGPSILRIQQVVRGDSAAYFCASSPPRVTSGGKYQETQYFGPGTRLLVL.

The chain carries TRBV19 and TRBJ1-2; D might be TRBD1 (6 bases). The CDR3 totals 15 residues. V was clipped by 3 bases and J by 0 bases, with 11 bases between them. Germline V gene lookup returns CDR1 LNHDA and CDR2 SQIVND (reference sequence). CDR3 amino acids: CASSIGTQANYGYTF. DNA for the CDR3: TGTGCCAGTAGTATCGGGACACAGGCTAACTATGGCTACACCTTC.

This chain connects TRBV11-2 to TRBJ1-4; perhaps TRBD1 as D (5 bases). Trimming cost V 1 base and J 7 bases, with 13 bases left between them. CDR1 is SGHAT, CDR2 FQNNGV, per germline. This CDR3 has 15 amino acids. CDR3 in amino acids: CASSLVGGRGEKLFF. The CDR3 nucleotides read TGTGCCAGCAGCTTAGTTGGGGGGAGAGGTGAAAAACTGTTTTTT.

V is TRBV19 and J is TRBJ1-5, with 12 bases that match TRBD1. This CDR3 comprises 17 residues. Germline V lookup: CDR1 LNHDA, CDR2 SQIVND (reference sequence). J was trimmed by 5 bases and V by 6 bases; bases with no gene match: 11. The CDR3 loop reads CASRLGTGGADHQPQHF. CDR3 DNA sequence: TGTGCCAGTAGGCTTGGGACAGGGGGCGCTGATCATCAGCCCCAGCATTTT. The entire variable domain, with the rest obtained from reference TRBV19 and TRBJ1-5, is as follows: DGGITQSPKYLFRKEGQNVTLSCEQNLNHDAMYWYRQDPGQGLRLIYYSQIVNDFQKGDIAEGYSVSREKKESFPLTVTSAQKNPTAFYLCASRLGTGGADHQPQHFGDGTRLSIL.

This clone was counted a few times. The chain links TRBV5-1 to TRBJ2-7, with TRBD1 matching over 11 bases. With V trimmed by 0 bases and J by 8 bases, 7 bases remained unmatched. The germline V gene encodes CDR1 SGHRS and CDR2 YFSETQ. The CDR3 extends over 15 amino acids. The CDR3, as DNA: TGCGCCAGCAGCTTGGAGGACAGGGGGCTGGACAAGCAGTACTTC. It yields the protein CASSLEDRGLDKQYF.

Only a few counts were recorded for this clone. CDR3 amino acids: CASASGGQETQYF. The CDR3 nucleotides read TGTGCCAGCGCTTCCGGAGGCCAAGAGACCCAGTACTTC. The chain combines TRBV19 with TRBJ2-5; D may be TRBD2 (5 bases). Germline-derived CDR1 and CDR2 are LNHDA and SQIVND (reference sequence). The CDR3 spans 13 residues. Trimming left V 9 bases short and J 1 base short, with 12 bases between. Looking up the rest from reference TRBV19 and TRBJ2-5 gives the full variable domain: DGGITQSPKYLFRKEGQNVTLSCEQNLNHDAMYWYRQDPGQGLRLIYYSQIVNDFQKGDIAEGYSVSREKKESFPLTVTSAQKNPTAFYLCASASGGQETQYFGPGTRLLVL.

V and J are TRBV2 and TRBJ2-3; 7 positions agree with TRBD1. The CDR3 length is 14 residues. Trimming at V came to 7 bases and at J to 2 bases, leaving 6 bases not matched to a gene. CDR1 and CDR2 (germline): SNHLY, FYNNEI. The DNA of the CDR3 is TGTGCCAGCACATTGGGACAGACCACAGATACGCAGTATTTT. This translates into CASTLGQTTDTQYF.

The chain joins TRBV6-1 to TRBJ1-5; D call uncertain. V lost 1 base to trimming and J lost 1 base, with 8 bases between them. CDR3 length: 15 residues. Germline V gene lookup returns CDR1 MNHNS and CDR2 SASEGT. CDR3 region: CASSEERQSNQPQHF. The CDR3 region has the DNA TGTGCCAGCAGTGAAGAGCGTCAAAGCAATCAGCCCCAGCATTTT.

This chain joins TRBV7-3 and TRBJ2-3; 9 bases align to TRBD2. Germline values: CDR1 SGHTA, CDR2 FQGTGA. V dropped 6 bases and J dropped 1; count of bases not matched to a gene: 5. The CDR3 is 15 residues long. The CDR3 loop reads CASSFSGGRTDTQYF. CDR3 sequence (DNA): TGTGCCAGCAGTTTTAGCGGGGGCCGCACAGATACGCAGTATTTT.